Below are 11 T cell receptor beta chains sequenced from a single sample in a study of cytomegalovirus exposure and HLA in healthy donors. Primers: 60 Vbeta forward and 13 Jbeta reverse. Data came from immunoSEQ multiplex PCR; TCRdb stores just in-frame clones and leaves some out. Of roughly 140,000 clones in the sample, about two thirds are singletons; the top ten hold 2.1%. The sequencing sample was made of PBMCs. The source of these receptors is a man aged 35 to 55 in good health and CMV-seronegative.

This clone appeared a single time. J is TRBJ2-5 and V is TRBV7-8; D may be TRBD1 (5 bases). Trimming left V 5 bases short and J 4 bases short, with 11 bases between. The CDR3 sequence is 13 residues long. Per the germline V gene, CDR1 is SGHVS and CDR2 is FQNEAQ. CDR3 residues: CASSPDMAETQYF. CDR3 in DNA: TGTGCCAGCAGCCCGGACATGGCAGAGACCCAGTACTTC.

V is TRBV6-5 and J is TRBJ2-6, with a weak D call TRBD1 (6 bases). The V end lost 5 bases, the J end lost 0 bases, and 8 bases lay between the germline ends. In germline, CDR1 is MNHEY, CDR2 SVGAGI. The CDR3 spans 15 residues. The CDR3 region has the DNA TGTGCCAGCAGTCGACAGGTCTCTGGGGCCAACGTCCTGACTTTC. It yields the protein CASSRQVSGANVLTF.

The chain recombines TRBV6-1 with TRBJ1-1, with 10 bases that match TRBD1. The ends lost 2 bases at V and 3 bases at J; junction bases unmatched: 9. Germline CDR1 is MNHNS and CDR2 is SASEGT. This CDR3 comprises 17 residues. The CDR3 coding sequence is TGTGCCAGCAGTGAACATTGGGACAGGGGTTTGCACACTGAAGCTTTCTTT. Protein product: CASSEHWDRGLHTEAFF.

V and J are TRBV13 and TRBJ2-7, with 7 bases that match TRBD1. CDR1 and CDR2 (germline): PRHDT, FYEKMQ (reference sequence). Losses at the gene ends were 0 bases for V and 3 bases for J; bases not matched to a gene: 2. The CDR3 is 14 amino acids. CDR3 in amino acids: CASSLGRQGYEQYF. CDR3 coding DNA: TGTGCCAGCAGCTTAGGCAGACAGGGCTACGAGCAGTACTTC. Supplemented by reference TRBV13 and TRBJ2-7, the full variable domain reads AAGVIQSPRHLIKEKRETATLKCYPIPRHDTVYWYQQGPGQDPQFLISFYEKMQSDKGSIPDRFSAQQFSDYHSELNMSSLELGDSALYFCASSLGRQGYEQYFGPGTRLTVT.

This clone was counted once. This chain uses TRBV5-1 with TRBJ2-1; possibly TRBD1 for D (5 bases). CDR3 length equals 13 residues. Trimming removed 4 bases from V and 4 bases from J, with 9 bases in between. In germline, CDR1 is SGHRS, CDR2 YFSETQ. CDR3 nucleotide sequence: TGCGCCAGCAGCCCAGGACAATACAATGAGCAGTTCTTC. Translation: CASSPGQYNEQFF.

V usage is TRBV18 and J usage is TRBJ1-4, with 8 bases fitting TRBD1. This CDR3 is 16 amino acids long. J lost 5 bases, V lost 5 bases, and 10 bases had no gene match. The germline V gene encodes CDR1 KGHSH and CDR2 LQKENI. CDR3 in DNA: TGTGCCAGCTCATGGGGACAGGCAACCCTAAATGAAAAACTGTTTTTT. Protein product: CASSWGQATLNEKLFF.

The chain combines TRBV10-3 with TRBJ1-5; D is possibly TRBD1 (5 bases). The CDR3 length is 13 residues. V lost 0 bases, J lost 5 bases, and 5 bases lay in between. CDR1 is ENHRY, CDR2 SYGVKD, per germline. The CDR3 nucleotides are TGTGCCATCAGTGAGTCGACAGATCAGCCCCAGCATTTT. Translating gives CAISESTDQPQHF.

The chain carries TRBV5-1 and TRBJ1-1; D is perhaps TRBD1 (6 bases). The germline gives CDR1 SGHRS, CDR2 YFSETQ. V was pared by 1 base and J by 0 bases, with 10 bases between. CDR3 length equals 15 residues. The CDR3 reads CASSLRQGLNTEAFF. CDR3 nucleotides: TGCGCCAGCAGCTTGAGGCAGGGGTTGAACACTGAAGCTTTCTTT.

The chain combines TRBV15 with TRBJ2-7, with 9 bases lining up with TRBD2. The J segment lost 2 bases and the V segment lost 0 bases, leaving 5 bases of the junction unmatched. Germline V gene lookup returns CDR1 LNHNV and CDR2 YYDKDF (reference sequence). The CDR3 length is 16 residues. The CDR3 DNA sequence: TGTGCCACCAGCAGAGATTTACTAGCGGGTACCTACGAGCAGTACTTC. Residues: CATSRDLLAGTYEQYF.

This clone appeared a few times. The chain employs TRBV5-1 and TRBJ2-1; 7 nucleotides match TRBD1. In germline, CDR1 is SGHRS, CDR2 YFSETQ. This CDR3 comprises 18 residues. V lost 4 bases and J lost 0; bases outside the gene matches: 13. The CDR3 reads CASSPGTAARHSYNEQFF. Written as DNA, the CDR3 is TGCGCCAGCAGCCCCGGGACAGCTGCCAGACACTCCTACAATGAGCAGTTCTTC.

The chain recombines TRBV5-8 with TRBJ1-2; 8 bases map to TRBD1. V lost 0 bases, J lost 6 bases, and 10 bases stayed unmatched. The CDR3 runs to 16 residues. Germline CDR1 SGHTS, CDR2 YDEGEE. The CDR3 sequence: CASSLEAGQVIHGYTF. DNA for the CDR3: TGTGCCAGCAGCTTGGAGGCGGGACAGGTCATCCATGGCTACACCTTC. Full variable domain (rest looked up from reference TRBV5-8 and TRBJ1-2): EAGVTQSPTHLIKTRGQQATLRCSPISGHTSVYWYQQALGLGLQFLLWYDEGEERNRGNFPPRFSGRQFPNYSSELNVNALELEDSALYLCASSLEAGQVIHGYTFGSGTRLTVV.